What follows are 28 T cell receptor beta chains derived from one specimen sequenced in a study of blood T cells in healthy people across ages (dated by TCRdb to between 2015 and 2016). The library was built by means of 5' RACE. Sequencer: Illumina HiSeq 2500. A second PCR of roughly 7 to 12 cycles was performed with a sample-barcoded 5' primer and a J-beta primer mix. TCRdb trimmed the raw reads at Q25, called clones with MiXCR and kept productive beta chains. Identical CDR3 protein sequences are pooled into one entry, listed with their most common genes and DNA. For this sample there are over a million distinct CDR3 sequences; around 43% appear just once. The leading ten clones occupy under 20% of the sample. Material: blood. These receptors were obtained from a woman in her sixties or seventies in good health.

This clonotype was observed a few times. The chain links TRBV10-2 to TRBJ2-5; 7 bases agree with TRBD2. The closer fit of TRBJ2-7 to the DNA end suggests the J call may be wrong. The CDR3 has 14 residues. Germline loops: CDR1 WSHSY, CDR2 SAAADI. The CDR3 DNA sequence: TGCGCCAGCAGTGGTAGAGGGACTAACTACGAGCAGTACTTC. Protein: CASSGRGTNYEQYF.

V and J are TRBV20-1 and TRBJ2-1; 7 bases are shared with TRBD2. Trimming cost V 0 bases and J 2 bases; bases outside gene matches: 4. The CDR3 loop spans 15 amino acids. CDR1 DFQATT and CDR2 SNEGSKA come from the germline V gene (reference sequence). The CDR3 here is CSARDLAEAYNEQFF. The DNA for the CDR3 is TGCAGTGCTAGAGATCTAGCGGAGGCCTACAATGAGCAGTTCTTC.

This chain connects TRBV12-5 to TRBJ2-1, with a tentative D call TRBD2 (7 bases). The V end was cut by 3 bases, the J end by 2 bases, with 14 bases between. The CDR3 runs to 16 residues. Germline loops: CDR1 LGHNT, CDR2 FRNRAP. CDR3 nucleotides: TGTGCTAGTGGTTTTTTCGGGGGGCGGACCTACAATGAGCAGTTCTTC. The encoded protein is CASGFFGGRTYNEQFF.

The chain uses TRBV9 and TRBJ2-3; a possible D gene is TRBD2 (6 bases). Germline CDR1 reads SGDLS; CDR2 reads YYNGEE. V was clipped by 0 bases and J by 4 bases, with 12 bases between them. The CDR3 sequence is 15 residues long. CDR3 bases: TGTGCCAGCAGCGTAGTGGAGGGAGAGGCAGATACGCAGTATTTT. It yields the protein CASSVVEGEADTQYF.

The rearrangement uses TRBV29-1 and TRBJ2-5; TRBD1 matches at 8 bases. Germline V CDR1 and CDR2: SQVTM, ANQGSEA. The CDR3 has 13 residues. Trimming cost V 6 bases and J 11 bases; bases outside gene matches: 14. The CDR3 DNA reads as TGCAGCGTGGCAACAGGGGGGACCTACGGGCAGTACTTC. Encoded protein: CSVATGGTYGQYF. The complete variable domain, with remaining parts taken from reference TRBV29-1 and TRBJ2-5, reads SAVISQKPSRDICQRGTSLTIQCQVDSQVTMMFWYRQQPGQSLTLIATANQGSEATYESGFVIDKFPISRPNLTFSTLTVSNMSPEDSSIYLCSVATGGTYGQYFGPGTRLLVL.

Regarding this clonotype: Just one base apart from a much larger clone, this may be a read error. The chain uses TRBV7-9 and TRBJ1-1; D ambiguous. Germline V gene lookup returns CDR1 SEHNR and CDR2 FQNEAQ (reference sequence). The CDR3 has 14 residues. Trimming cost V 0 bases and J 0 bases, with 5 bases left between them. The CDR3 region is CASSLARMNTEAFF. DNA of the CDR3: TGTGCCAGCAGCTTAGCCAGGATGAACACTGAAGCTTTCTTT.

The V gene is TRBV14, the J gene TRBJ2-7; tentative D call: TRBD2 (6 bases). CDR3 length: 17 residues. V lost 1 base to trimming and J lost 6 bases, with 22 bases between them. The germline gives CDR1 SGHDN, CDR2 FVKESK. CDR3 loop: CASSQVWSRGTGREQYF. The CDR3 coding sequence is TGTGCCAGCAGCCAAGTCTGGAGTCGGGGGACGGGCCGCGAGCAGTACTTC.

This chain joins TRBV20-1 and TRBJ2-2, with TRBD2 matching 10 bases. V lost 6 bases to trimming and J lost 7 bases; unmatched junction nucleotides: 14. The V gene's germline CDR1 is DFQATT and CDR2 SNEGSKA (reference sequence). This CDR3 has 16 amino acids. The CDR3 protein is CSAGTRLAGLGGELFF. The CDR3 DNA sequence: TGCAGTGCCGGAACCAGACTAGCGGGTTTAGGCGGGGAGCTGTTTTTT.

This clonotype came up a few times. V usage is TRBV9 and J usage is TRBJ2-5; 9 positions agree with TRBD1. V gave up 4 bases and J gave up 4 bases; unmatched junction bases: 8. In germline, CDR1 is SGDLS, CDR2 YYNGEE. The CDR3 runs to 15 residues. The CDR3 DNA follows: TGTGCCAGCAGCCCCTGGACAGGGGAGGGAGAGACCCAGTACTTC. Encoded protein: CASSPWTGEGETQYF. The full variable domain, its missing parts supplied by reference TRBV9 and TRBJ2-5, is DSGVTQTPKHLITATGQRVTLRCSPRSGDLSVYWYQQSLDQGLQFLIQYYNGEERAKGNILERFSAQQFPDLHSELNLSSLELGDSALYFCASSPWTGEGETQYFGPGTRLLVL.

J is TRBJ2-7 and V is TRBV4-1; no reliable D call. The CDR3 spans 15 residues. Germline V gives CDR1 MGHRA, CDR2 YSYEKL. V was shortened by 2 bases and J by 1 base, with 12 bases between the two germline ends. CDR3 region: CASSQSTFGSYEQYF. DNA for the CDR3: TGCGCCAGCAGCCAATCGACATTTGGATCCTACGAGCAGTACTTC.

DNA of the CDR3: TGTGCCAGCAGCGTAGGACTGTTACCCACCGGGGAGCTGTTTTTT. Translation: CASSVGLLPTGELFF. The V gene is TRBV9, the J gene TRBJ2-2; D not certain. Trimming removed 0 bases from V and 4 bases from J, with 10 bases in between. This CDR3 has 15 residues. CDR1 is SGDLS and CDR2 is YYNGEE in the germline V gene.

CDR3 nucleotide sequence: TGTGCCAGCAGCTTAGGACTAGCGGTTTCCTACAATGAGCAGTTCTTC. This codes for CASSLGLAVSYNEQFF. V and J are TRBV7-2 and TRBJ2-1; 9 nucleotides align to TRBD2. Looked up from germline, CDR1 is SGHTA and CDR2 is FQGNSA. V was pared by 1 base and J by 1 base, with 2 bases of the junction left unmatched. This CDR3 is built from 16 residues.

The table lists this clonotype with a few counts. The CDR3 reads CASSYDLRESPDTQYF. CDR3 bases: TGTGCCAGCAGTTATGATTTGCGGGAGTCCCCAGATACGCAGTATTTT. V and J are TRBV6-2 or TRBV6-3 and TRBJ2-3; 7 bases match TRBD2. The germline CDR1 and CDR2 sequences are MNHEY and SVGEGT. J lost 4 bases, V lost 3 bases, and 10 bases had no gene match. The CDR3 is made up of 16 amino acids.

With respect to this clonotype: It may be a read error: a sequence one base away is much more abundant. The chain combines TRBV20-1 with TRBJ2-3; D is perhaps TRBD2 (7 bases). V lost 3 bases and J 5 bases, leaving 15 bases between the germline ends. Germline V gene data show CDR1 as DFQATT and CDR2 as SNEGSKA (reference sequence). The CDR3 contains 14 residues. CDR3 sequence: CSASLGGGRDTQYF. The CDR3 DNA reads TGCAGTGCTAGCTTAGGGGGAGGGAGAGATACGCAGTATTTT.

Here the CDR3 reads CASSQDPQARSEKLFF. Here the CDR3 DNA reads TGCGCCAGCAGCCAAGATCCTCAGGCTAGGAGTGAAAAACTGTTTTTT. The chain has TRBV4-1 and TRBJ1-4; D is unclear. The germline CDR1 and CDR2 sequences are MGHRA and YSYEKL. V lost 0 bases and J lost 7, with 15 bases in between. The CDR3 length is 16 residues.

V is TRBV4-2 and J is TRBJ1-2; 8 positions match TRBD1. CDR3 length equals 16 residues. CDR1 is LGHNA and CDR2 is YNFKEQ in the germline V gene. V lost 2 bases and J lost 2; bases outside the gene matches: 7. The CDR3 DNA sequence: TGTGCCAGCAGCCAAACCGGACAGGGAACGAACTATGGCTACACCTTC. It codes for CASSQTGQGTNYGYTF.

J is TRBJ2-3 and V is TRBV29-1; the D is unclear. The CDR3 is 12 amino acids. The germline V gene has CDR1 SQVTM and CDR2 ANQGSEA. The V and J ends lost 5 bases and 1 base respectively, with 7 bases between them. The CDR3: CSVLQGTDTQYF. CDR3 DNA: TGCAGCGTTCTCCAGGGCACAGATACGCAGTATTTT.

V usage is TRBV20-1 and J usage is TRBJ2-5, with TRBD2 matching 9 bases. V trimming: 0 bases; J trimming: 11 bases; junction bases outside the gene matches: 10. CDR1 is DFQATT and CDR2 is SNEGSKA in the germline V gene (reference sequence). The CDR3 extends over 14 amino acids. The CDR3 sequence: CSAREVAGAGEQYF. The DNA of the CDR3 is TGCAGTGCTAGAGAGGTAGCGGGGGCGGGGGAGCAGTACTTC.

The chain joins TRBV5-6 to TRBJ1-2; D gene unclear. CDR3 size: 14 residues. CDR1 is SGHDT and CDR2 is YYEEEE in the germline V gene. Trimming pared 4 bases from V and 7 bases from J, leaving 17 bases between. Here the CDR3 DNA reads TGTGCCAGCAGCCTGGAAGGACCCTCTGGTGGCTACACCTTC. Encoded protein: CASSLEGPSGGYTF.

The chain carries TRBV7-8 and TRBJ1-1; D perhaps matches TRBD1 (6 bases). The germline V gene has CDR1 SGHVS and CDR2 FQNEAQ. V was trimmed by 1 base and J by 5 bases, leaving 11 bases between them. CDR3 length: 14 amino acids. The CDR3 nucleotides are TGTGCCAGCAGCTTAGAGGGGGTAATAACTGAAGCTTTCTTT. It is translated as CASSLEGVITEAFF.

As for this clonotype: The germline gene is not matched at one end of the junction; a read error may be the cause. The rearrangement links TRBV12-3 or TRBV12-4 to TRBJ2-3; no clear D. The CDR3 runs 14 residues. The CDR3 reads CASSLNAATDTQYF. CDR3 coding DNA: TGCGCCAGCAGTTTAAATGCCGCCACAGATACGCAGTATTTT.

The CDR3 DNA is TGTGCCAGCAGTTTGTATGTCAACTCCTACAATGAGCAGTTCTTC. It specifies CASSLYVNSYNEQFF. V and J are TRBV12-3 or TRBV12-4 and TRBJ2-1; D gene uncertain. Trimming shortened V by 3 bases and J by 0 bases, and 9 bases separated the two germline ends. CDR3 length equals 15 residues.

The chain employs TRBV20-1 and TRBJ1-5; the D gene is possibly TRBD1 (5 bases). Trimming stripped 1 base from V and 3 bases from J, with 16 bases between. Per germline, CDR1 DFQATT and CDR2 SNEGSKA (reference sequence). The CDR3 sequence is 16 residues long. The CDR3 coding sequence is TGCAGTGCTAGAGTCCCGGGGGAGGGCCACAATCAGCCCCAGCATTTT. Translation gives CSARVPGEGHNQPQHF.

J is TRBJ1-2 and V is TRBV7-2; 7 nucleotides align to TRBD1. Germline CDR1 and CDR2: SGHTA and FQGNSA. Trimming removed 0 bases from V and 4 bases from J; junction bases left unmatched: 5. The CDR3 has 15 amino acids. In DNA, the CDR3 is TGTGCCAGCAGCTTAGCCCAACAGGGGCTCTATGGCTACACCTTC. Its translation is CASSLAQQGLYGYTF.

J is TRBJ2-5 and V is TRBV3-1; D possibly matches TRBD1 or TRBD2 (5 bases each). Looked up from germline, CDR1 is LGHDT and CDR2 is YNNKEL (reference sequence). With 4 bases removed from V and 7 bases from J, the gap between germline ends came to 19 bases. This CDR3 is built from 15 residues. CDR3 DNA sequence: TGTGCCAGCAGCCTAGGTCCCGGGACCGGCTTGACCCAGTACTTC. Its translation: CASSLGPGTGLTQYF.

The genes are TRBV18 and TRBJ2-3; TRBD2 matches at 7 bases. Germline-derived CDR1 and CDR2 are KGHSH and LQKENI. The J segment lost 2 bases and the V segment lost 6 bases, leaving 11 bases of the junction unmatched. CDR3 length: 16 amino acids. CDR3 in DNA: TGTGCCAGCTCTACTAGAGGCGGGAGCCCCACAGATACGCAGTATTTT. Its translation: CASSTRGGSPTDTQYF. The whole variable domain, filled in from reference TRBV18 and TRBJ2-3, reads NAGVMQNPRHLVRRRGQEARLRCSPMKGHSHVYWYRQLPEEGLKFMVYLQKENIIDESGMPKERFSAEFPKEGPSILRIQQVVRGDSAAYFCASSTRGGSPTDTQYFGPGTRLTVL.

A remark on this clonotype: At one end, the junction sequence differs from germline, possibly due to a read error. The gene calls are TRBV6-4 and TRBJ1-5, with a possible D match to TRBD1 (5 bases). The germline V gene encodes CDR1 MRHNA and CDR2 SNTAGT. CDR3 length: 16 amino acids. CDR3 loop: CASSDSGVYSNRPQHF. The DNA for the CDR3 is TGTGCCAGCAGTGACTCGGGGGTCTATAGCAATCGGCCCCAGCATTTT.

About this clonotype: Relative to the germline gene, one junction end is altered; a read error may explain this. The chain links TRBV9 to TRBJ2-3, with 7 nucleotides matching TRBD2. CDR1 is SGDLS, CDR2 YYNGEE, per germline. This CDR3 comprises 16 residues. The DNA of the CDR3 is TGTGCCAGCAGCGCCGATCTAGCGGTGGCCACAGCTACGCAGTATTTT. Translation: CASSADLAVATATQYF. The full variable domain, completed using reference TRBV9 and TRBJ2-3, is DSGVTQTPKHLITATGQRVTLRCSPRSGDLSVYWYQQSLDQGLQFLIQYYNGEERAKGNILERFSAQQFPDLHSELNLSSLELGDSALYFCASSADLAVATATQYFGPGTRLTVL.